This TCR beta chain derives from a study of T-cell memory formation after mild COVID-19. This clonotype is categorized as large. In TCRdb, the 5' RACE reads were re-called with MiXCR into one record per CDR3 protein. The table records about 6,500 distinct CDR3 sequences, 58% of them present only once. The source material was PBMCs or a T cell subset sorted from them (not recorded which). The clonotype originates from an adult who had mild COVID-19 (a few samples of this study predate the infection). Cell type and time point are not known.

CDR3 amino acids: CASSTGTSYEQYF. CDR3 coding DNA: TGTGCCAGCAGCACAGGGACCTCTTACGAGCAGTACTTC. The V gene is TRBV7-2, the J gene TRBJ2-7, with D perhaps TRBD1 (6 bases). Germline-derived CDR1 and CDR2 are SGHTA and FQGNSA. V gave up 5 bases and J gave up 4 bases, with 12 bases separating them. The CDR3 has 13 amino acids.